Listed below are T cell receptor beta chains from one sample, sequenced in a study of glioma-infiltrating T cells after dendritic cell vaccination. Using immunoSEQ multiplex PCR, the repertoire was profiled, and TCRdb retains in-frame clones only, with some absent. The sample shows some 100,000 clones, around three quarters of them seen only once. Sequenced material: blood, taken before dendritic cell vaccination. Source of these receptors: a human donor with glioblastoma. The CDR3 runs from the conserved cysteine through the conserved F or W. Each record gives: clone size, D gene, J gene, V gene, CDR3 DNA, CDR3 protein. The D gene is left open where the match is weak. Clone size appears in some rows only: once, few, many, or a class for an expanded clone.

. | TRBD1 | TRBJ2-7 | TRBV5-1 | TGCGCCAGCAGCTCGGGACAGACCTTCTACGAGCAGTACTTC | CASSSGQTFYEQYF
. | . | TRBJ1-2 | TRBV27 | TGTGCCAGCAGTTTAGCGGGATCTTATGGCTACACCTTC | CASSLAGSYGYTF
. | TRBD1 | TRBJ1-2 | TRBV27 | TGTGCCAGCAGTTCAAATTTAGAACAGGGGGTGTTCTATGGCTACACCTTC | CASSSNLEQGVFYGYTF
. | . | TRBJ1-4 | TRBV5-1 | TGCGCCAGCAGCTTGGCCCTCGGGTCTCCAACTAATGAAAAACTGTTTTTT | CASSLALGSPTNEKLFF
once | TRBD2 | TRBJ2-7 | TRBV6-6 | TGTGCCAGCAGAGCTAGCGGGAGCTCCTACGAGCAGTACTTC | CASRASGSSYEQYF
. | . | TRBJ1-2 | TRBV2 | TGTGCCAGCAGTGCACAGTTTACCACTAACTATGGCTACACCTTC | CASSAQFTTNYGYTF
. | TRBD1 | TRBJ2-5 | TRBV27 | TGTGCCAGCAGTTTTGGCAGGGGGCGTCAAGAGACCCAGTACTTC | CASSFGRGRQETQYF
once | . | TRBJ2-7 | TRBV6-1 | TGTGCCAGCAGTGAAGTCGGCAGGACCTACGAGCAGTACTTC | CASSEVGRTYEQYF
once | . | TRBJ2-3 | TRBV6-5 | TGTGCCAGCAGCTCGTTCACAGATACGCAGTATTTT | CASSSFTDTQYF
. | TRBD1 | TRBJ2-2 | TRBV18 | TGTGCCAGCTCACCGAACAGGGGGCGCATATCATCAGGTACCGGGGAGCTGTTTTTT | CASSPNRGRISSGTGELFF
. | . | TRBJ2-7 | TRBV6-5 | TGTGCCAGCAGTTCCCCCCCGACAGAACAGTACGAGCAGTACTTC | CASSSPPTEQYEQYF
once | . | TRBJ2-7 | TRBV5-1 | TGCGCCAGCAGCTTGGGCGGCCACGAGCAGTACTTC | CASSLGGHEQYF
. | . | TRBJ2-7 | TRBV18 | TGTGCCAGCTCACCATATATCGGCGAGCAGTACTTC | CASSPYIGEQYF
. | TRBD1 | TRBJ1-1 | TRBV7-2 | TGTGCCAGCAGCTCCGGACAGGGGTTGAGACCTGAAGCTTTCTTT | CASSSGQGLRPEAFF
. | TRBD2 | TRBJ2-1 | TRBV2 | TGTGCCACTTTCTCGGGGGGGTACTCCTACAATGAGCAGTTCTTC | CATFSGGYSYNEQFF
. | TRBD2 | TRBJ2-1 | TRBV6-5 | TGTGCCAGCAGTTACCGGACGGGGGGAACCTACAATGAGCAGTTCTTC | CASSYRTGGTYNEQFF
. | . | TRBJ1-1 | TRBV5-1 | TGCGCCAGCAGCTTGGGAGGAGGGGTGAACACTGAAGCTTTCTTT | CASSLGGGVNTEAFF
few | . | TRBJ1-2 | TRBV10-3 | TGTGCCATCAGTGTGGCCGCCCTCCTCGGCTACACCTTC | CAISVAALLGYTF
. | TRBD1 | TRBJ1-1 | TRBV5-4 | TGTGCCAGCAGCCACAGGACAGGGGGCACTGAAGCTTTCTTT | CASSHRTGGTEAFF